The rows below give T cell receptor beta chains drawn from one sample of a study of T cells after yellow fever vaccination. MiXCR was run by TCRdb on the 5' RACE reads, yielding one entry per CDR3 protein. The sample carries approximately 110,000 distinct CDR3 sequences, nearly 7.5% recorded once. The material sequenced was CD4+ T cells sorted from PBMCs, taken around 10 days after the first yellow fever vaccination. The source is a man aged 18-30 years who received the YFV17D yellow fever vaccine. The CDR3 runs from the conserved cysteine through the conserved F or W. The D gene is left open where the match is weak. Part of the rows lack a size; the others show once, few, many or a class for expanded clones.

TRBV19,many,TRBJ1-3,.,TGTGCCAGTAAGGGGCAGGGGCTCCCCTCTGGAAACACCATATATTTT,CASKGQGLPSGNTIYF
TRBV7-7,many,TRBJ2-2,.,TGTGCTAGCAGCTCCGTCTCAGGGCCCGGGGAGCTGTTTTTT,CASSSVSGPGELFF
TRBV7-3,many,TRBJ1-6,TRBD1,TGTGCCAGCAGCCCTTCAGGGGGCCGAAATTCACCCCTCCACTTT,CASSPSGGRNSPLHF
TRBV27,many,TRBJ1-6,.,TGTGCCAGCCGTCGGGCAGGCCTCAATTCACCCCTCCACTTT,CASRRAGLNSPLHF
TRBV29-1,many,TRBJ2-5,.,TGCAGCGTTGACACAGTAGTCGGGGAGACCCAGTACTTC,CSVDTVVGETQYF
TRBV4-3,many,TRBJ1-1,.,TGCGCCAGCAGCCAACCGAAGGGTGATGGGGTGAACACTGAAGCTTTCTTT,CASSQPKGDGVNTEAFF
TRBV4-1,many,TRBJ2-2,TRBD2,TGCGCCAGCAGCCCCCATGGACTAGCGGGGACCGGGGAGCTGTTTTTT,CASSPHGLAGTGELFF
TRBV7-2,many,TRBJ2-3,TRBD2,TGTGCCAGCAGCCTAGGGACTAGTAGATCAGATACGCAGTATTTT,CASSLGTSRSDTQYF
TRBV10-3,many,TRBJ1-6,TRBD1,TGTGCCATCAGTGAGTCGACTTCGACAGGGAGGAATTCACCCCTCCACTTT,CAISESTSTGRNSPLHF
TRBV5-1,many,TRBJ1-6,.,TGCGCCAGCAGCTTTGACACGGCTAATTCACCCCTCCACTTT,CASSFDTANSPLHF
TRBV5-1,few,TRBJ1-6,TRBD1,TGCGCCAGCAGCAGCCGGGGGACAGACGGTTCACCCCTCCACTTT,CASSSRGTDGSPLHF
TRBV5-6,many,TRBJ2-5,.,TGTGCCAGCAGCTGGCTTAGTCGGACCCAGTACTTC,CASSWLSRTQYF
TRBV12-3/TRBV12-4,many,TRBJ2-3,TRBD2,TGTGCCAGCAGGACCGATTACGTGGGACTAGCGGGGGCTTCGGATACGCAGTATTTT,CASRTDYVGLAGASDTQYF
TRBV20-1,many,TRBJ1-2,.,TGCAGTGCTAGAGATCAGCGGGACTATGGCTACACCTTC,CSARDQRDYGYTF
TRBV5-1,many,TRBJ2-7,TRBD2,TGCGCCAGCAGCCCCCTGGGGGGGGAGCAGTACTTC,CASSPLGGEQYF
TRBV2,.,TRBJ2-5,TRBD2,TGTGCCAGCAGTGGGCTAGCGGGGGGCCCGCAAGAGACCCAGTACTTC,CASSGLAGGPQETQYF
TRBV3-1,many,TRBJ2-1,.,TGTGCCAGCAGCCCGGGGCGGGGAGAGCAGTTCTTC,CASSPGRGEQFF
TRBV5-5,.,TRBJ2-4,.,TGTGCCAGCAGCATCGGACAGCTAGCCAAAAACATTCAGTACTTC,CASSIGQLAKNIQYF
TRBV5-5,few,TRBJ1-4,TRBD1,TGTGCCAGCAGCTTGGGGTCCAGGGGGCAAGGAACTAATGAAAAACTGTTTTTT,CASSLGSRGQGTNEKLFF
TRBV29-1,many,TRBJ1-1,.,TGCAGCGTTGTTGCGGACACCAACACTGAAGCTTTCTTT,CSVVADTNTEAFF
TRBV12-3/TRBV12-4,many,TRBJ1-5,.,TGTGCCAGCAGTTTAACGGCAGGGGACCAGCCCCAGCATTTT,CASSLTAGDQPQHF
TRBV4-3,.,TRBJ1-1,.,TGCGCCAGCAGCCCCGTTTTTGGGGGAGTCCCTTTCTTT,CASSPVFGGVPFF
TRBV7-3,few,TRBJ2-2,.,TGTGCCAGCCACCAGGGGGGGCAGGGGTCCGGGGAGCTGTTTTTT,CASHQGGQGSGELFF
TRBV5-4,.,TRBJ2-3,.,TGTGCCAGCAGCGGGGCGGGGACGAGCACAGATACGCAGTATTTT,CASSGAGTSTDTQYF
TRBV7-2,many,TRBJ2-1,TRBD2,TGTGCCAGCAGCCCCCCGGGGGGGGGGCGTGGCAATGAGCAGTTCTTC,CASSPPGGGRGNEQFF
TRBV29-1,few,TRBJ2-5,TRBD2,TGCAGCGTTGCCCCCGGACTAGCGGGGTTGGGAGAGACCCAGTACTTC,CSVAPGLAGLGETQYF
TRBV5-1,few,TRBJ2-1,TRBD2,TGCGCCAGCAGCCCGGAACTAGCGGCCTCCTACAATGAGCAGTTCTTC,CASSPELAASYNEQFF
TRBV27,.,TRBJ1-5,TRBD1,TGTGCCAGCAGTTTAGAAGGGGGCGGCAATCAGCCCCAGCATTTT,CASSLEGGGNQPQHF
TRBV20-1,few,TRBJ2-1,TRBD2,TGCAGTGTTAACTCGGGGGGGCCCAACAATGAGCAGTTCTTC,CSVNSGGPNNEQFF
TRBV12-3/TRBV12-4,many,TRBJ1-1,.,TGTGCCAGCAGCAGGAACAGAGGGGGGGACACTGAAGCTTTCTTT,CASSRNRGGDTEAFF
TRBV5-1,many,TRBJ2-5,.,TGCGCCAGCAGCTTGGAAGGGGGTGAGACCCAGTACTTC,CASSLEGGETQYF
TRBV7-9,many,TRBJ1-2,.,TGTGCCAGCAGCTTGGCTTTCAACTATGGCTACACCTTC,CASSLAFNYGYTF
TRBV9,many,TRBJ2-3,.,TGTGCCAGCAGCCCCTTTCAGGGCACAGATACGCAGTATTTT,CASSPFQGTDTQYF
TRBV5-5,many,TRBJ1-1,TRBD1,TGTGCCAGCAGCTTGGTCGCAGGGGGCACTGAAGCTTTCTTT,CASSLVAGGTEAFF
TRBV12-3/TRBV12-4,many,TRBJ1-1,.,TGTGCCAGCAGTCGTAGAGGAAACACTGAAGCTTTCTTT,CASSRRGNTEAFF
TRBV5-6,many,TRBJ2-1,TRBD2,TGTGCCAGCGTCATTAGCGGGACTATCTTCGGAGAGCAGTTCTTC,CASVISGTIFGEQFF
TRBV5-4,few,TRBJ2-7,TRBD2,TGTGCCAGCAGCTCTGGACTAGCGGGGGGGCGGGAGCAGTACTTC,CASSSGLAGGREQYF